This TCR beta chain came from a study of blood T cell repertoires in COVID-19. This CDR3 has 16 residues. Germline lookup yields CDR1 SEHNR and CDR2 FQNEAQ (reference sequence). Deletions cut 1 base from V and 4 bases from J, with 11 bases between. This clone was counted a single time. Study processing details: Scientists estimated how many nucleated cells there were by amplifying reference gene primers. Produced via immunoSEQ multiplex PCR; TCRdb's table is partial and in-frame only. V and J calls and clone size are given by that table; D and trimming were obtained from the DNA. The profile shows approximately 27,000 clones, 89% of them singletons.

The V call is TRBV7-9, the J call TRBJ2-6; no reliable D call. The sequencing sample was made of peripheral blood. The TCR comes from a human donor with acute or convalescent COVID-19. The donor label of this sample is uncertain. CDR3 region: CASSLESLEGANVLTF. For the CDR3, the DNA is TGTGCCAGCAGCTTAGAATCGCTGGAGGGGGCCAACGTCCTGACTTTC.